This entry lists 4 T cell receptor beta chains sequenced from one sample in a study of blood T cell repertoires in COVID-19. The table came from immunoSEQ multiplex PCR; TCRdb's copy has only in-frame clones and leaves some out. This table has about 63,000 clones, around 80% appearing once. Sequencing was carried out using peripheral blood. These receptors originate from a human donor in a cohort sampled during active COVID-19.

This clone was observed once. The genes are TRBV28 and TRBJ1-2; D is undetermined. Looked up from germline, CDR1 is MDHEN and CDR2 is SYDVKM. The length of the CDR3 is 11 residues. Trimming took off 7 bases at V and 5 bases at J, with 8 bases between the two ends. CDR3 coding DNA: TGTGCCAGCACAAGCTTTTATGGCTACACCTTC. Its translation: CASTSFYGYTF.

This clone showed up just a few times. The V and J genes are TRBV7-9 and TRBJ2-1, with 9 bases aligning to TRBD1. From germline, CDR1 is SEHNR and CDR2 FQNEAQ (reference sequence). Unmatched junction bases numbered 4, after V lost 5 bases and J lost 2 bases. The CDR3 is 15 amino acids. CDR3 residues: CASSRGTGTYNEQFF. In DNA form, the CDR3 reads TGTGCCAGCAGCCGTGGGACAGGGACCTACAATGAGCAGTTCTTC.

This clone appeared once. The chain combines TRBV2 with TRBJ2-5; no clear D gene. There are 13 residues in the CDR3. Looked up from germline, CDR1 is SNHLY and CDR2 is FYNNEI. The ends were cut back, 6 bases at V and 8 bases at J, with 16 bases in the middle. The CDR3 loop reads CASRRSLDRTQYF. The CDR3 DNA reads TGTGCCAGCAGAAGATCGCTAGATAGAACCCAGTACTTC. The whole variable domain, remainder taken from reference TRBV2 and TRBJ2-5, is EPEVTQTPSHQVTQMGQEVILRCVPISNHLYFYWYRQILGQKVEFLVSFYNNEISEKSEIFDDQFSVERPDGSNFTLKIRSTKLEDSAMYFCASRRSLDRTQYFGPGTRLLVL.

The chain employs TRBV6-5 and TRBJ1-5, with D possibly matching TRBD1 (6 bases). Germline-derived CDR1 and CDR2 are MNHEY and SVGAGI. V lost 6 bases to trimming and J lost 4 bases, with 10 bases between them. This CDR3 is built from 13 residues. The CDR3 spells CASRDSPNQPQHF. For the CDR3, the DNA is TGTGCCAGCAGGGACAGCCCTAATCAGCCCCAGCATTTT.